The source of this T cell receptor beta chain is a study of graft-versus-host responses after intestinal transplantation. The overall study: All recipients were transplanted with multivisceral, liver-intestinal, or isolated intestinal grafts.

Profiling relied on immunoSEQ multiplex PCR, and the TCRdb table lists in-frame clones only, not all of them. The sample has fewer than 13,000 clones; 25% to 30% are singletons. The CDR3 has 15 residues. CDR1 is MNHEY, CDR2 SMNVEV, per germline (reference sequence). V was pared by 4 bases and J by 3 bases, with 16 bases between. This clone rates as medium-sized. In the same sample, other DNA sequences code for this CDR3. This chain links TRBV27 with TRBJ2-7, with a weak D call TRBD1 (5 bases). The clonotype was recovered from a human patient who received an intestinal transplant. The sequencing here drew on alloreactive CD4+ T cells from a mixed lymphocyte reaction culture, taken before intestinal transplant. Subset indicated: CFSE-low proliferating T cells sorted from approximately 6-day pre-transplant mixed lymphocyte reaction (GvH or HvG direction). The CDR3: CASSYTTGLNYEQYF. The CDR3, as DNA: TGTGCCAGCAGTTACACCACAGGATTGAACTACGAGCAGTACTTC.